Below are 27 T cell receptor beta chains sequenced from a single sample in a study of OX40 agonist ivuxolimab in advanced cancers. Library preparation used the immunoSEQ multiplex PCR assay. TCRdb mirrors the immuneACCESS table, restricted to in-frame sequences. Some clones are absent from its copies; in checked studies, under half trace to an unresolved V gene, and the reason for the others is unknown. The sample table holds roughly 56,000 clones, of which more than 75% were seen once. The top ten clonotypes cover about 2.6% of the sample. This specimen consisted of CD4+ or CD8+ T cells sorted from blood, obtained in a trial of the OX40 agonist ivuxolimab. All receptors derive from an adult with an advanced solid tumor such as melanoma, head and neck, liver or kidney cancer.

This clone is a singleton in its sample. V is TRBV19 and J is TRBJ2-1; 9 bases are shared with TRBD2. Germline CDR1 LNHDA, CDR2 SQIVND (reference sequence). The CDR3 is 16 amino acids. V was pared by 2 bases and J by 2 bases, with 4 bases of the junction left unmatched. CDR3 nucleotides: TGTGCCAGTAGTATAATAGGCGGGGGGGCCTACAATGAGCAGTTCTTC. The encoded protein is CASSIIGGGAYNEQFF. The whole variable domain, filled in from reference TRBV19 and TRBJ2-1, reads DGGITQSPKYLFRKEGQNVTLSCEQNLNHDAMYWYRQDPGQGLRLIYYSQIVNDFQKGDIAEGYSVSREKKESFPLTVTSAQKNPTAFYLCASSIIGGGAYNEQFFGPGTRLTVL.

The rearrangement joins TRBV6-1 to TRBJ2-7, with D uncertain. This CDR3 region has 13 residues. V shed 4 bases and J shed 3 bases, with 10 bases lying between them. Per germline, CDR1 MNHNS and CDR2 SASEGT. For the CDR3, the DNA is TGTGCCAGCAGTGCCCCTCACAGCTACGAGCAGTACTTC. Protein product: CASSAPHSYEQYF.

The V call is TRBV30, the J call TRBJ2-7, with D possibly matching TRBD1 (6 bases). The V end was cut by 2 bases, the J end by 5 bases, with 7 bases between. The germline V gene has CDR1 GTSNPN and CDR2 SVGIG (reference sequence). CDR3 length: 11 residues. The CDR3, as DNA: TGTGCCTGGAGTAGGGGGAACGAGCAGTACTTC. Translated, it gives CAWSRGNEQYF. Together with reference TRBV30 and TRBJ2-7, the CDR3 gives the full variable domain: SQTIHQWPATLVQPVGSPLSLECTVEGTSNPNLYWYRQAAGRGLQLLFYSVGIGQISSEVPQNLSASRPQDRQFILSSKKLLLSDSGFYLCAWSRGNEQYFGPGTRLTVT.

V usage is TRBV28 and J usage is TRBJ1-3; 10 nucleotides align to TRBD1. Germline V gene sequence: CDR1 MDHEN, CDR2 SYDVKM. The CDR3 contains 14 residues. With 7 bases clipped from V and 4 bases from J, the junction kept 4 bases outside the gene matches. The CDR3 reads CASTGQGVGNTIYF. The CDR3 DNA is TGTGCCAGCACCGGACAGGGGGTCGGAAACACCATATATTTT.

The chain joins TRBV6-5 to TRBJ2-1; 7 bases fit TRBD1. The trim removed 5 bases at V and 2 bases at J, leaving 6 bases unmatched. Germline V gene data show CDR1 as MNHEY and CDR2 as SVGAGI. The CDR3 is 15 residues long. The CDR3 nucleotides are TGTGCCAGCAGTCCCGGGACAGCTACCTACAATGAGCAGTTCTTC. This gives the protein CASSPGTATYNEQFF.

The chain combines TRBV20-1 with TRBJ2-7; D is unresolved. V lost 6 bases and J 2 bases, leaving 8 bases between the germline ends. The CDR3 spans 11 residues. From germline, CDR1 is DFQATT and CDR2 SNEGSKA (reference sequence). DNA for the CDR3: TGCAGTGCGATTGGGACCTACGAGCAGTACTTC. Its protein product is CSAIGTYEQYF.

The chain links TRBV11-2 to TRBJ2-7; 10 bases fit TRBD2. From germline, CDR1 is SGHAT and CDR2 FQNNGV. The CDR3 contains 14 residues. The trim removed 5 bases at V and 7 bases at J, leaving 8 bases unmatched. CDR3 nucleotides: TGTGCCAGCAGCCCCAGCGGGGGGGCTAGGGAGCAGTACTTC. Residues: CASSPSGGAREQYF.

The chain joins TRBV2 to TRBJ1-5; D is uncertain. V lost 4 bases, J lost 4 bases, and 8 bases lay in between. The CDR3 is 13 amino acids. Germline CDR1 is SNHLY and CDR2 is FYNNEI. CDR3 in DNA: TGTGCCAGCAGTGGCAGACCAAATCAGCCCCAGCATTTT. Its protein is CASSGRPNQPQHF.

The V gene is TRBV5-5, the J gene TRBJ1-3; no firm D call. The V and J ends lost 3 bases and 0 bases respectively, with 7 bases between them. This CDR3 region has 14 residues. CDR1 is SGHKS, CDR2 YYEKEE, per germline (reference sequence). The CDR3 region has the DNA TGTGCCAGCAGCTGGGGTAACTCTGGAAACACCATATATTTT. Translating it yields CASSWGNSGNTIYF.

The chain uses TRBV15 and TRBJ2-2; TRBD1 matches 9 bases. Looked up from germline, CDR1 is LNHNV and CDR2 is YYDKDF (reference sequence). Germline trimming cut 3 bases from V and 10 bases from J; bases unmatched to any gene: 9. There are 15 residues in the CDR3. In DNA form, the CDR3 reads TGTGCCACCAGCAGGGGGGGGACAGGGTCAGCGGAGCTGTTTTTT. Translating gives CATSRGGTGSAELFF. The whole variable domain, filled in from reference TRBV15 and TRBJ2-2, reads DAMVIQNPRYQVTQFGKPVTLSCSQTLNHNVMYWYQQKSSQAPKLLFHYYDKDFNNEADTPDNFQSRRPNTSFCFLDIRSPGLGDTAMYLCATSRGGTGSAELFFGEGSRLTVL.

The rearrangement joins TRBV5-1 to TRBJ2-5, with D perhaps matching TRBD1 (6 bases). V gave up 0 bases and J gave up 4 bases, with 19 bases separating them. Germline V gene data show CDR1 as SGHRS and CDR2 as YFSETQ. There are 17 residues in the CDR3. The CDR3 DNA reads TGCGCCAGCAGCTTGGCTGTTGGGGGCTTTAGGATAGAGACCCAGTACTTC. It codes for CASSLAVGGFRIETQYF.

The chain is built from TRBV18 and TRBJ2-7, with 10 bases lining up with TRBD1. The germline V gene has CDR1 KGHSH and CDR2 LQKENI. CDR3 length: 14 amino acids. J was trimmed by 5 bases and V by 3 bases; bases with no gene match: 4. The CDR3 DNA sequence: TGTGCCAGCTCACCTCGGGACAGGGGTAACGAGCAGTACTTC. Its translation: CASSPRDRGNEQYF.

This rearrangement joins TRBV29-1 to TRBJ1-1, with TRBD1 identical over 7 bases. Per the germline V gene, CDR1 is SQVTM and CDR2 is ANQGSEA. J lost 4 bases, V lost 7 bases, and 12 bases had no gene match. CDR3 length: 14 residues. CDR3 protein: CSAGQAHSFTEAFF. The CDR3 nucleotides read TGCAGCGCCGGACAGGCCCATTCTTTCACTGAAGCTTTCTTT.

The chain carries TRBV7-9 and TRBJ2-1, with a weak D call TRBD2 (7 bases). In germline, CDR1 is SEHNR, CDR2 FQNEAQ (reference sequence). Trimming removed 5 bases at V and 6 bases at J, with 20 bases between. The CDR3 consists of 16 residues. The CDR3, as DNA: TGTGCCAGCAGCCCCCTAGGGGGGGGTATGTTCAATGAGCAGTTCTTC. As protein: CASSPLGGGMFNEQFF. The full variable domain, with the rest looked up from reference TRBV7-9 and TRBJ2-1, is DTGVSQNPRHKITKRGQNVTFRCDPISEHNRLYWYRQTLGQGPEFLTYFQNEAQLEKSRLLSDRFSAERPKGSFSTLEIQRTEQGDSAMYLCASSPLGGGMFNEQFFGPGTRLTVL.

The CDR3 DNA reads TGTGCCAGCAGTAGACAGGGGAGCGATTCACCCCTCCACTTT. It translates to CASSRQGSDSPLHF. The chain couples TRBV6-1 to TRBJ1-6; 8 bases agree with TRBD1. The CDR3 totals 14 residues. CDR1 is MNHNS, CDR2 SASEGT, per germline. V lost 5 bases and J lost 8; bases outside the gene matches: 5.

CDR3 loop: CASSQDWDTQPQHF. The CDR3 coding sequence is TGCGCCAGCAGCCAAGATTGGGACACTCAGCCCCAGCATTTT. The V gene is TRBV4-1, the J gene TRBJ1-5; TRBD1 is a possible D gene (6 bases). Per germline, CDR1 MGHRA and CDR2 YSYEKL. The CDR3 covers 14 residues. Trimming removed 0 bases at V and 6 bases at J, with 9 bases between.

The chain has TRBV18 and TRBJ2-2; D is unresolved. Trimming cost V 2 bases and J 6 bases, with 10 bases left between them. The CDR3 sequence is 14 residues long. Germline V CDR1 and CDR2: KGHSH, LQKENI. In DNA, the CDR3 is TGTGCCAGCTCACCAGTCGACCTCCCCGGGGAGCTGTTTTTT. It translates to CASSPVDLPGELFF.

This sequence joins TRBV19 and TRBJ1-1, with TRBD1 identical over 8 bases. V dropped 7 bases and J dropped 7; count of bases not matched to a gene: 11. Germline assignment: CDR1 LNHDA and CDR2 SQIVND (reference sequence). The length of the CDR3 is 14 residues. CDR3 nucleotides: TGTGCCAGTACCGACATCAGGGGGCCTAATGAAGCTTTCTTT. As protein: CASTDIRGPNEAFF.

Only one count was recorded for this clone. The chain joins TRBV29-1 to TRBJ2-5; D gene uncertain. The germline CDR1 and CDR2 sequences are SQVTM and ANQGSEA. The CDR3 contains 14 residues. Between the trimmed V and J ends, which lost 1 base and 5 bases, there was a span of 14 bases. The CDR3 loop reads CSVEGARAGETQYF. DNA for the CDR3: TGCAGCGTTGAAGGGGCCCGGGCAGGCGAGACCCAGTACTTC.

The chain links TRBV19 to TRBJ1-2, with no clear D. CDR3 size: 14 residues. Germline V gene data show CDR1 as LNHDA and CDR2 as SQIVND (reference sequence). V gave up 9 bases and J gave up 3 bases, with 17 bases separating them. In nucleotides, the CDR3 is TGTGCCAGCTCTGAAGGAGGCGGCGACTATGGCTACACCTTC. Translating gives CASSEGGGDYGYTF.

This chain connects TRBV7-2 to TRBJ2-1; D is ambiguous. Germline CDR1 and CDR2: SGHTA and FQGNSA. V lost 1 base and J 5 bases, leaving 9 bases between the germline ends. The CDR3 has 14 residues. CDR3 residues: CASSLGGYHNEQFF. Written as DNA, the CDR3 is TGTGCCAGCAGCTTAGGTGGCTATCACAATGAGCAGTTCTTC.

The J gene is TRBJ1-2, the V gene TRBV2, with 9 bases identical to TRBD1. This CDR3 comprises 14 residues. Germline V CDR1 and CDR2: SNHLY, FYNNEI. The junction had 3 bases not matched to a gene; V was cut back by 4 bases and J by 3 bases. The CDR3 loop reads CASSGTGGYYGYTF. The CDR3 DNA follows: TGTGCCAGCAGTGGAACAGGGGGCTACTATGGCTACACCTTC.

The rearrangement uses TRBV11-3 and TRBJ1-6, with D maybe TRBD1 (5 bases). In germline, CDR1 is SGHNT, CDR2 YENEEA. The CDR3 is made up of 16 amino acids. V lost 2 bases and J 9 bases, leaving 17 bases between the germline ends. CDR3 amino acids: CASSLTPGTDGSPLHF. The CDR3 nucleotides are TGTGCCAGCAGCTTAACCCCGGGGACGGATGGTTCACCCCTCCACTTT.

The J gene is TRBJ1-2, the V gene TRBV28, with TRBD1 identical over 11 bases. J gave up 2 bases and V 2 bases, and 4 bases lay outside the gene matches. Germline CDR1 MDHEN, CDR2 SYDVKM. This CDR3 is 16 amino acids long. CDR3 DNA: TGTGCCAGCAGTTTACGGACAGGGGGCGAGAACTATGGCTACACCTTC. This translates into CASSLRTGGENYGYTF.

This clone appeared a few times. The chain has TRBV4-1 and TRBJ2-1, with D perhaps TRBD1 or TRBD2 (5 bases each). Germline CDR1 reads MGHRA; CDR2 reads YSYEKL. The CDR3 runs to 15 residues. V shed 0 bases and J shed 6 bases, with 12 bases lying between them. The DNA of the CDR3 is TGCGCCAGCAGCCAAGATCAAAGGGACCCCAATGAGCAGTTCTTC. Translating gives CASSQDQRDPNEQFF.

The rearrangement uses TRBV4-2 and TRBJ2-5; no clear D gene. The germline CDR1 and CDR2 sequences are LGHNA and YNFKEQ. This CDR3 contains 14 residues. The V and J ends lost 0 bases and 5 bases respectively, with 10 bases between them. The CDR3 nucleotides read TGTGCCAGCAGCCAAGACGGCCTAGGGGAGACCCAGTACTTC. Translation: CASSQDGLGETQYF.

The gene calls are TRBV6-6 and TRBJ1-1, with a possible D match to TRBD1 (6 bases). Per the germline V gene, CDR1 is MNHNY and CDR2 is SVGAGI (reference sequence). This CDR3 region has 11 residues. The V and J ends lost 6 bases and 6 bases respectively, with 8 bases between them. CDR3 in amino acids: CASSQGPEAFF. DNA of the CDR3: TGTGCCAGCAGCCAGGGGCCTGAAGCTTTCTTT.